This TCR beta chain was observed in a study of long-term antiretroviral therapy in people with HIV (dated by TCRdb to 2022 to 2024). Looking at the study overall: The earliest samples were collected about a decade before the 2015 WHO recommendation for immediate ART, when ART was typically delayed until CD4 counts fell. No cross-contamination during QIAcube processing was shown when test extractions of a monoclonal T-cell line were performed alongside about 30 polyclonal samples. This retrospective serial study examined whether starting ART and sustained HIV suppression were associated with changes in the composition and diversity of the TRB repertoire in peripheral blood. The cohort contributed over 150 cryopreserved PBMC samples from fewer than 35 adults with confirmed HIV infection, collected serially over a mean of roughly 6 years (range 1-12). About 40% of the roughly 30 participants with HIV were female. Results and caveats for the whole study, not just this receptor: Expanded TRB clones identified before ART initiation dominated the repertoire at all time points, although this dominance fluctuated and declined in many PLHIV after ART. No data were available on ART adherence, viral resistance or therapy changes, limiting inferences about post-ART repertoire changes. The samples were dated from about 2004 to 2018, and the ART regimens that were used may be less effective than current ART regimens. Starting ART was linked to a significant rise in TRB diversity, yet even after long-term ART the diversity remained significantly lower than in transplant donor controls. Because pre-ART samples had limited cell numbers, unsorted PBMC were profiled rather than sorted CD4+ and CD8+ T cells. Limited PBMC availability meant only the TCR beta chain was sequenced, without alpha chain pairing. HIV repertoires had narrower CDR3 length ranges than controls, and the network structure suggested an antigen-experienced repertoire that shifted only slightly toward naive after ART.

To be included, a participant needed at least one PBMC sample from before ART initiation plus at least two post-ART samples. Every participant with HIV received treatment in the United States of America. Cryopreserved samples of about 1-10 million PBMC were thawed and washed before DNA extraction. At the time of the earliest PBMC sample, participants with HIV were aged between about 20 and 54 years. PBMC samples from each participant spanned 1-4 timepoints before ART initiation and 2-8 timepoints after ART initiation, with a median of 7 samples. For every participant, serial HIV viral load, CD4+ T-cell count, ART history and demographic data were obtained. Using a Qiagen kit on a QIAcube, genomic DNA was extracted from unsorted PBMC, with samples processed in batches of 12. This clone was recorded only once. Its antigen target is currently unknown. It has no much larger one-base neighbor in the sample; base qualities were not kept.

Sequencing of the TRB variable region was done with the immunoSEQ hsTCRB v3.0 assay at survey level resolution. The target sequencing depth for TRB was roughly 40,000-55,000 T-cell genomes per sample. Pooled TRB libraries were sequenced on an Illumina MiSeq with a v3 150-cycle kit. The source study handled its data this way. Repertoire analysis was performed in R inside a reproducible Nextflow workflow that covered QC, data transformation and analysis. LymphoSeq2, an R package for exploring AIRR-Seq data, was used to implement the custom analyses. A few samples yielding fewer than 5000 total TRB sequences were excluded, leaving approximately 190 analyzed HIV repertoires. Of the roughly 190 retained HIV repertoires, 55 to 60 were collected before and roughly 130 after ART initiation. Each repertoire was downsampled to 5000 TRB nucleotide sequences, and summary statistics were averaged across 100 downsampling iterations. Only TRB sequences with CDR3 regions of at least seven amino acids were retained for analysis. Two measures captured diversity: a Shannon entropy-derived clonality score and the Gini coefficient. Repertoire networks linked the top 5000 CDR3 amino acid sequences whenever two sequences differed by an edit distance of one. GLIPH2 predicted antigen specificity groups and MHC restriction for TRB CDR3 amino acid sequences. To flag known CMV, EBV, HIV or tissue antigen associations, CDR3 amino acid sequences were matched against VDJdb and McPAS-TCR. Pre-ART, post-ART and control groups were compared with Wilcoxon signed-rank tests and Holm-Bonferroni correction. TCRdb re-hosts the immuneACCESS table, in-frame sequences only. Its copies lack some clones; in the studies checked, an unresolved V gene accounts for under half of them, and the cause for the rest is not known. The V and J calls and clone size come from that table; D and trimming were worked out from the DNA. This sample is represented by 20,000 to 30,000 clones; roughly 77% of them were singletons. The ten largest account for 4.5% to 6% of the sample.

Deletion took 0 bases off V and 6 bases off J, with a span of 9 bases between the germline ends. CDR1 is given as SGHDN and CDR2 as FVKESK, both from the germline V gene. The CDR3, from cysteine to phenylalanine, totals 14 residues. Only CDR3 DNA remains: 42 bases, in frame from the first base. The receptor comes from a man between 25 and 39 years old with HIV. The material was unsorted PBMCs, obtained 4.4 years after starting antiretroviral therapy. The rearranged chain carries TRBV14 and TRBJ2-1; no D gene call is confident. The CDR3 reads CASSQDPAGNEQFF. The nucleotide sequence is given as TGTGCCAGCAGCCAAGATCCCGCTGGCAATGAGCAGTTCTTC.